This is a list of T cell receptor beta chains from one sample in a study of T cell responses to AZD1222 COVID-19 vaccine. TCRdb's copy holds only in-frame clones and misses some; the assay was immunoSEQ multiplex PCR. The sample contains fewer than 130,000 clones, around 90% of which appear only once. Sequencing used peripheral blood, obtained 28 days after the second AZD1222 dose. These receptors were taken from an adult who received the AZD1222 COVID-19 vaccine. Both conserved end residues are part of each CDR3. The D gene is left open where the match is weak. Some rows mark clone size as missing; the rest say once, few, many or name a class of expanded clone.

V	J	D	size	CDR3	DNA
TRBV7-9	TRBJ1-4	-	-	CASSDNGAGNEKLFF	TGTGCCAGCAGCGATAACGGGGCTGGAAATGAAAAACTGTTTTTT
TRBV5-1	TRBJ2-7	TRBD2	-	CASSATLLAGGYEQYF	TGCGCCAGCAGCGCCACATTACTAGCGGGAGGGTACGAGCAGTACTTC
TRBV12-3/TRBV12-4	TRBJ1-2	TRBD1	-	CASTTTGISYTF	TGTGCCAGCACCACGACAGGGATAAGCTACACCTTC
TRBV23-1	TRBJ1-4	TRBD1	-	CASGDRDRATNEKLFF	TGCGCCAGCGGGGATCGGGACAGGGCCACTAATGAAAAACTGTTTTTT
TRBV5-6	TRBJ2-7	TRBD2	-	CASSLWTSGYEQYF	TGTGCCAGCAGCTTGTGGACTAGCGGTTACGAGCAGTACTTC
TRBV18	TRBJ1-1	-	-	CASSPGVSRGSNTEAFF	TGTGCCAGCTCACCAGGAGTGTCTCGGGGTTCGAACACTGAAGCTTTCTTT
TRBV6-5	TRBJ1-4	-	-	CASRGQTNEKLFF	TGTGCCAGCAGAGGACAGACGAATGAAAAACTGTTTTTT
TRBV4-1	TRBJ2-7	-	-	CASSQEATGGTYEQYF	TGCGCCAGCAGCCAAGAGGCGACAGGCGGTACCTACGAGCAGTACTTC
TRBV5-1	TRBJ1-1	TRBD1	once	CASSLHTGENTEAFF	TGCGCCAGCAGCTTGCATACAGGGGAGAACACTGAAGCTTTCTTT
TRBV19	TRBJ2-3	TRBD2	-	CASSIRSGLASTDTQYF	TGTGCCAGTAGTATACGTTCGGGACTAGCGAGCACAGATACGCAGTATTTT
TRBV30	TRBJ1-1	-	-	CAWKQVFYTEAFF	TGTGCCTGGAAACAGGTTTTCTACACTGAAGCTTTCTTT
TRBV19	TRBJ1-1	-	-	CASSYTGQHVNTEAFF	TGTGCCAGTAGCTATACTGGACAGCATGTGAACACTGAAGCTTTCTTT
TRBV9	TRBJ1-1	TRBD1	few	CASSDTGGYTEAFF	TGTGCCAGCAGTGATACAGGGGGATACACTGAAGCTTTCTTT
TRBV19	TRBJ2-1	-	-	CASKTSSASTSYNEQFF	TGTGCCAGCAAAACCTCGTCGGCGTCCACCTCCTACAATGAGCAGTTCTTC
TRBV29-1	TRBJ1-3	-	-	CSVRDSGNTIYF	TGCAGCGTCCGGGACTCTGGAAACACCATATATTTT
TRBV5-4	TRBJ2-5	TRBD2	-	CASSLGLAGSQETQYF	TGTGCCAGCAGCTTGGGTCTAGCGGGGAGCCAAGAGACCCAGTACTTC
TRBV28	TRBJ1-6	TRBD1	once	CAVGTGNNSPLHF	TGTGCCGTCGGGACAGGGAATAATTCACCCCTCCACTTT
TRBV5-5	TRBJ1-3	-	-	CASSLDSRTSSGNTIYF	TGTGCCAGCAGCTTGGATTCCCGGACAAGCTCTGGAAACACCATATATTTT
TRBV5-4	TRBJ1-2	-	-	CASSSESYYGYTF	TGTGCCAGCAGCAGTGAAAGCTACTATGGCTACACCTTC
TRBV6-6	TRBJ1-5	-	-	CASSYSNRYSNQPQHF	TGTGCCAGCAGTTACTCGAACAGATATAGCAATCAGCCCCAGCATTTT
TRBV27	TRBJ1-1	-	-	CASSLSNLHPVNTEAFF	TGTGCCAGCAGTTTATCAAATTTACATCCCGTGAACACTGAAGCTTTCTTT
TRBV9	TRBJ2-5	-	-	CASSVGAGNQETQYF	TGTGCCAGCAGCGTAGGGGCGGGAAACCAAGAGACCCAGTACTTC
TRBV11-2	TRBJ1-1	-	-	CASSQPPGEAFF	TGTGCCAGCAGCCAACCCCCAGGTGAAGCTTTCTTT
TRBV6-9	TRBJ2-1	-	-	CASSQAGTTVGEQFF	TGTGCCAGCAGCCAAGCCGGGACCACGGTGGGTGAGCAGTTCTTC
TRBV19	TRBJ1-6	TRBD1	-	CASSIAGGQRNSPLHF	TGTGCCAGTAGTATCGCCGGGGGACAGCGTAATTCACCCCTCCACTTT
TRBV28	TRBJ2-5	-	-	CASSSPRPQETQYF	TGTGCCAGCAGTTCTCCGCGGCCCCAAGAGACCCAGTACTTC
TRBV6-5	TRBJ1-6	-	few	CASRGTGDNSPLHF	TGTGCCAGCAGGGGGACGGGAGATAATTCACCCCTCCACTTT
TRBV6-5	TRBJ1-2	-	-	CASYSNRGYGYTF	TGTGCCAGCTACAGTAACCGGGGCTATGGCTACACCTTC
TRBV7-2	TRBJ1-6	-	-	CASSFLTARNSPLHF	TGTGCCAGCAGCTTCCTGACGGCGAGGAATTCACCCCTCCACTTT
TRBV5-6	TRBJ1-2	TRBD1	-	CASSSPDRVGYTF	TGTGCCAGCAGCTCACCAGACAGGGTGGGCTACACCTTC
TRBV28	TRBJ2-7	TRBD1	-	CASRAGTGIHEQYF	TGTGCCAGCAGAGCCGGGACAGGGATCCACGAGCAGTACTTC
TRBV6-2/TRBV6-3	TRBJ2-1	TRBD2	-	CASSYPGLAGSNEQFF	TGTGCCAGCAGTTACCCGGGACTAGCGGGAAGTAATGAGCAGTTCTTC
TRBV9	TRBJ2-3	-	-	CASSGDSAYTDTQYF	TGTGCCAGCAGCGGCGACAGCGCCTACACAGATACGCAGTATTTT
TRBV9	TRBJ1-2	-	-	CASSATATNYGYTF	TGTGCCAGCAGCGCGACAGCTACTAACTATGGCTACACCTTC
TRBV11-2	TRBJ2-7	TRBD1	-	CASSPGQVVSYEQYF	TGTGCCAGCAGCCCGGGACAGGTCGTCAGTTACGAGCAGTACTTC
TRBV19	TRBJ2-2	-	-	CASSIREGTGELFF	TGTGCCAGTAGTATAAGGGAAGGCACCGGGGAGCTGTTTTTT
TRBV6-1	TRBJ2-1	TRBD2	-	CASSEAFRGAYNEQFF	TGTGCCAGCAGTGAAGCGTTTCGGGGGGCCTACAATGAGCAGTTCTTC
TRBV6-5	TRBJ2-5	-	-	CASSLKETQYF	TGTGCCAGCAGCCTCAAGGAGACCCAGTACTTC
TRBV7-3	TRBJ2-5	TRBD1	-	CASSQITGGEETQYF	TGTGCCAGCAGCCAAATAACAGGGGGAGAAGAGACCCAGTACTTC
TRBV6-5	TRBJ1-2	-	-	CASSSLGGRYGYTF	TGTGCCAGCAGTTCTCTGGGAGGAAGGTATGGCTACACCTTC
TRBV5-1	TRBJ1-1	-	few	CASSSSGTSNTEAFF	TGCGCCAGCAGCTCCTCCGGGACATCGAACACTGAAGCTTTCTTT
TRBV6-5	TRBJ2-3	TRBD1	-	CASARDRGPDTQYF	TGTGCCAGCGCCCGGGACAGGGGCCCAGATACGCAGTATTTT
TRBV5-4	TRBJ2-7	TRBD2	-	CASSSGTRGFYEQYF	TGTGCCAGCAGCTCCGGGACTAGAGGTTTCTACGAGCAGTACTTC
TRBV6-5	TRBJ1-1	-	-	CASSYSLDTEAFF	TGTGCCAGCAGTTACTCTTTGGACACTGAAGCTTTCTTT
TRBV3-1/TRBV3-2	TRBJ1-1	-	once	CASSQGYYEAFF	TGTGCCAGCAGCCAAGGATATTATGAAGCTTTCTTT
TRBV5-1	TRBJ2-2	-	-	CASSLAARVNTGELFF	TGCGCCAGCAGCTTGGCCGCCAGGGTAAACACCGGGGAGCTGTTTTTT
TRBV19	TRBJ1-1	TRBD1	-	CASSKQGRVRMNTEAFF	TGTGCCAGTAGTAAACAGGGGCGGGTCCGAATGAACACTGAAGCTTTCTTT
TRBV5-8	TRBJ1-2	-	-	CASSWGTYGYTF	TGTGCCAGCAGCTGGGGGACCTATGGCTACACCTTC
TRBV6-4	TRBJ2-1	TRBD2	-	CASSSAGGGPANEQFF	TGTGCCAGCAGTTCCGCGGGGGGCGGTCCTGCCAATGAGCAGTTCTTC
TRBV3-1/TRBV3-2	TRBJ2-1	TRBD2	-	CASSQILAGGYNEQFF	TGTGCCAGCAGCCAGATCCTAGCGGGAGGGTACAATGAGCAGTTCTTC
TRBV6-1	TRBJ1-4	-	-	CASSEFRKGGTGTNEKLFF	TGTGCCAGCAGTGAATTTAGGAAGGGAGGGACGGGAACTAATGAAAAACTGTTTTTT
TRBV7-8	TRBJ1-1	-	-	CASSPGRSFFLNTEAFF	TGTGCCAGCAGCCCAGGGAGATCATTTTTCTTGAACACTGAAGCTTTCTTT
TRBV6-1	TRBJ2-7	TRBD2	-	CASSDAGGRSSEQYF	TGTGCCAGCAGTGATGCGGGGGGGCGATCGTCTGAGCAGTACTTC
TRBV7-6	TRBJ2-1	TRBD2	-	CASSLALAVSYNEQFF	TGTGCCAGCAGCTTAGCGCTAGCGGTCTCCTACAATGAGCAGTTCTTC
TRBV27	TRBJ1-5	-	-	CASLPLSGYSNQPQHF	TGTGCCAGCCTACCCCTCTCAGGGTATAGCAATCAGCCCCAGCATTTT
TRBV24-1	TRBJ2-2	-	once	CATSDLRSGANTGELFF	TGTGCCACCAGTGATTTGAGATCAGGGGCGAACACCGGGGAGCTGTTTTTT
TRBV27	TRBJ1-2	TRBD1	-	CASSPRQGRSNYGYTF	TGTGCCAGCAGTCCTAGACAGGGGAGATCTAACTATGGCTACACCTTC
TRBV7-2	TRBJ2-7	-	-	CASSLTSTYEQYF	TGTGCCAGCAGCTTGACTAGTACCTACGAGCAGTACTTC
TRBV5-1	TRBJ2-3	TRBD2	-	CASSINPSGRADTQYF	TGCGCCAGCAGCATAAACCCTAGCGGGAGGGCAGATACGCAGTATTTT